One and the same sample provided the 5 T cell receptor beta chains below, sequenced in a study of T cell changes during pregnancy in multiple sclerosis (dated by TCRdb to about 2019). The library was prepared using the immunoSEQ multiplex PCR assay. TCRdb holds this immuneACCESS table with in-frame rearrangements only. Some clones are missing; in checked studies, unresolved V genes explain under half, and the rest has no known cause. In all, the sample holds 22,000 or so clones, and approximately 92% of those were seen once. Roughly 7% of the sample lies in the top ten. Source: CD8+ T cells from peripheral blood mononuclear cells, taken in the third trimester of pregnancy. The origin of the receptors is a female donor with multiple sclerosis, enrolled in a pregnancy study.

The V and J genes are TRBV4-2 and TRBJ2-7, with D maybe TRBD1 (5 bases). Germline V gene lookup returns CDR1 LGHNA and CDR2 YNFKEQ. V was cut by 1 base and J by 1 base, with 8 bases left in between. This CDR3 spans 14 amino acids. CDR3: CASSQGSGSYEQYF. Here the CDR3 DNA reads TGTGCCAGCAGCCAAGGCTCAGGGTCCTACGAGCAGTACTTC.

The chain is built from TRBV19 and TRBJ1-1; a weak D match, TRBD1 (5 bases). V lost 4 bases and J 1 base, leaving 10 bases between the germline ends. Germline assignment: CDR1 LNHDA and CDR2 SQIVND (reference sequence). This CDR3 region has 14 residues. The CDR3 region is CASSTGARNTEAFF. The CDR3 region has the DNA TGTGCCAGTAGTACTGGGGCCCGGAACACTGAAGCTTTCTTT.

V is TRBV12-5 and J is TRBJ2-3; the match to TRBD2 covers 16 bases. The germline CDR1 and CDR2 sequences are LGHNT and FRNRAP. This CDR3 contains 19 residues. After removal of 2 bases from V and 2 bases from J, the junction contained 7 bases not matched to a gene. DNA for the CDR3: TGTGCTAGTGGTTTGCAGGGACTAGCGGGGGGGCCTGCCACAGATACGCAGTATTTT. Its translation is CASGLQGLAGGPATDTQYF.

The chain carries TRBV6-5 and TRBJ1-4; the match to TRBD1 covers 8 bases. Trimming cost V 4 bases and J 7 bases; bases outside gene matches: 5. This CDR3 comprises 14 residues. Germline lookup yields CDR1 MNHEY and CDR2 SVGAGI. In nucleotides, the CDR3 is TGTGCCAGCAGTTCAAGGCAGGGGGCTGAAAAACTGTTTTTT. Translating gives CASSSRQGAEKLFF.

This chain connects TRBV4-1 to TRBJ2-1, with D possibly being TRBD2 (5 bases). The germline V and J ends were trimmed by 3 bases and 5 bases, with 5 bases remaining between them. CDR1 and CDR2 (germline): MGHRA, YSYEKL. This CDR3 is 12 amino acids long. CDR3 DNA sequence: TGCGCCAGCAGCCAGGGAGACAATGAGCAGTTCTTC. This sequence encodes CASSQGDNEQFF.